A selection of T cell receptor beta chains follows, all from one sample in a study of T cells in narcolepsy. Using immunoSEQ multiplex PCR, the repertoire was profiled, and TCRdb retains in-frame clones only, with some absent. The data contain some 30,000 clones, around 80% of them seen just once; the ten biggest clones take up about 1.3%. The sample comprised CD45RA- memory CD4+ T cells from PBMCs. Source of these receptors: a human donor with narcolepsy. The CDR3 runs from the conserved cysteine through the conserved F or W. D genes are given only for firm matches.

CDR3 protein: CASSLEIFGELFF
D gene: .
J gene: TRBJ2-2
V gene: TRBV5-6

CDR3 protein: CASSLAGQSSYNEQFF
D gene: .
J gene: TRBJ2-1
V gene: TRBV5-1

CDR3 protein: CASSLNPGLAGAKYNEQFF
D gene: TRBD2
J gene: TRBJ2-1
V gene: TRBV9

CDR3 protein: CASSCPEDREIYNEQFF
D gene: TRBD1
J gene: TRBJ2-1
V gene: TRBV6-8

CDR3 protein: CASSLDRSTGAEAFF
D gene: .
J gene: TRBJ1-1
V gene: TRBV11-2

CDR3 protein: CASKRSGDYSETQYF
D gene: TRBD2
J gene: TRBJ2-5
V gene: TRBV5-1

CDR3 protein: CASSLLDGGRLFF
D gene: .
J gene: TRBJ1-4
V gene: TRBV7-9

CDR3 protein: CASSPGFGNQPQHF
D gene: .
J gene: TRBJ1-5
V gene: TRBV18

CDR3 protein: CAISGQDPSQPQHF
D gene: .
J gene: TRBJ1-5
V gene: TRBV10-3

CDR3 protein: CASSLAGGPTDTQYF
D gene: TRBD2
J gene: TRBJ2-3
V gene: TRBV7-3

CDR3 protein: CAISESDQVTDTQYF
D gene: .
J gene: TRBJ2-3
V gene: TRBV10-3

CDR3 protein: CASSTFGLATSYNEQFF
D gene: TRBD2
J gene: TRBJ2-1
V gene: TRBV9

CDR3 protein: CASRSEVAYTGELFF
D gene: .
J gene: TRBJ2-2
V gene: TRBV7-6

CDR3 protein: CASSPTRGAANEQFF
D gene: .
J gene: TRBJ2-1
V gene: TRBV5-1

CDR3 protein: CASRNQGGQGYTF
D gene: TRBD1
J gene: TRBJ1-2
V gene: TRBV5-1

CDR3 protein: CASLTGVYGYTF
D gene: TRBD1
J gene: TRBJ1-2
V gene: TRBV19

CDR3 protein: CASSLASGSTYEQYF
D gene: TRBD2
J gene: TRBJ2-7
V gene: TRBV7-6

CDR3 protein: CASSLLAGVSGANVLTF
D gene: TRBD2
J gene: TRBJ2-6
V gene: TRBV19

CDR3 protein: CASSEARVRETQYF
D gene: .
J gene: TRBJ2-5
V gene: TRBV2

CDR3 protein: CASSGNYRGISGYTF
D gene: .
J gene: TRBJ1-2
V gene: TRBV2

CDR3 protein: CSVEEGRGGSYTF
D gene: .
J gene: TRBJ1-2
V gene: TRBV29-1

CDR3 protein: CASSLTSRGRVEFEGYTF
D gene: TRBD1
J gene: TRBJ1-2
V gene: TRBV7-3

CDR3 protein: CASSESTRFWQPQHF
D gene: .
J gene: TRBJ1-5
V gene: TRBV10-2

CDR3 protein: CASSLQMNTEAFF
D gene: .
J gene: TRBJ1-1
V gene: TRBV5-1

CDR3 protein: CASSEAPGRNQPQHF
D gene: .
J gene: TRBJ1-5
V gene: TRBV6-1

CDR3 protein: CASSQDGPYNYGYTF
D gene: .
J gene: TRBJ1-2
V gene: TRBV4-1

CDR3 protein: CASSVGEREQFF
D gene: .
J gene: TRBJ2-1
V gene: TRBV9

CDR3 protein: CASSVTGPFFF
D gene: .
J gene: TRBJ2-1
V gene: TRBV28

CDR3 protein: CAIPQGAYEETQYF
D gene: TRBD1
J gene: TRBJ2-5
V gene: TRBV6-1

CDR3 protein: CASSLGDSSRRPGELFF
D gene: .
J gene: TRBJ2-2
V gene: TRBV11-2

CDR3 protein: CASILRPYNEQFF
D gene: .
J gene: TRBJ2-1
V gene: TRBV6-1

CDR3 protein: CASSLRPAAAGAYGNEQFF
D gene: TRBD2
J gene: TRBJ2-1
V gene: TRBV7-8

CDR3 protein: CASSFSGLSWNIQYF
D gene: .
J gene: TRBJ2-4
V gene: TRBV11-2

CDR3 protein: CASSMRGTALSNQPQHF
D gene: TRBD1
J gene: TRBJ1-5
V gene: TRBV19

CDR3 protein: CASSLKRDRGPQGTQYF
D gene: TRBD1
J gene: TRBJ2-5
V gene: TRBV5-6

CDR3 protein: CASRLSYEQYF
D gene: .
J gene: TRBJ2-7
V gene: TRBV2

CDR3 protein: CASSQVGRGNEQFF
D gene: .
J gene: TRBJ2-1
V gene: TRBV14

CDR3 protein: CASSTPPDTQYF
D gene: .
J gene: TRBJ2-3
V gene: TRBV19

CDR3 protein: CASSEEGQGYGYTF
D gene: TRBD1
J gene: TRBJ1-2
V gene: TRBV2

CDR3 protein: CASSVGLAGVGDTQYF
D gene: TRBD2
J gene: TRBJ2-3
V gene: TRBV2

CDR3 protein: CASSADRWNQPQHF
D gene: TRBD1
J gene: TRBJ1-5
V gene: TRBV19

CDR3 protein: CASSTYRGPYEQYF
D gene: TRBD1
J gene: TRBJ2-7
V gene: TRBV19

CDR3 protein: CASSLGAGTHSNQPQHF
D gene: .
J gene: TRBJ1-5
V gene: TRBV5-1

CDR3 protein: CASSSRASLPQYF
D gene: .
J gene: TRBJ2-4
V gene: TRBV5-4

CDR3 protein: CASSLVGYGYTF
D gene: .
J gene: TRBJ1-2
V gene: TRBV5-7

CDR3 protein: CASSERDRAYGYTF
D gene: TRBD1
J gene: TRBJ1-2
V gene: TRBV7-9

CDR3 protein: CASSMLLGGTSPHYNEQFF
D gene: TRBD2
J gene: TRBJ2-1
V gene: TRBV19

CDR3 protein: CASSVGRGTEAFF
D gene: .
J gene: TRBJ1-1
V gene: TRBV9

CDR3 protein: CASSLGGGNTDTQYF
D gene: TRBD2
J gene: TRBJ2-3
V gene: TRBV7-2

CDR3 protein: CASRLGAGTSVTGELFF
D gene: .
J gene: TRBJ2-2
V gene: TRBV12-2

CDR3 protein: CASRAEDSGQPQHF
D gene: .
J gene: TRBJ1-5
V gene: TRBV19

CDR3 protein: CASSFTGDRTDTQYF
D gene: TRBD1
J gene: TRBJ2-3
V gene: TRBV28

CDR3 protein: CASSITDPNYGYTF
D gene: .
J gene: TRBJ1-2
V gene: TRBV19

CDR3 protein: CASSLAGGHGYEQYF
D gene: TRBD1
J gene: TRBJ2-7
V gene: TRBV7-9

CDR3 protein: CASSDHLKGPQDEQYF
D gene: .
J gene: TRBJ2-7
V gene: TRBV2

CDR3 protein: CASSGIGVRDTEAFF
D gene: .
J gene: TRBJ1-1
V gene: TRBV2

CDR3 protein: CAGSGGGELFF
D gene: TRBD2
J gene: TRBJ2-2
V gene: TRBV10-3

CDR3 protein: CASSLGRANNEQFF
D gene: .
J gene: TRBJ2-1
V gene: TRBV11-3